This is a list of T cell receptor beta chains from one sample in a study of cytomegalovirus exposure and HLA in healthy donors. Repertoires were generated with immunoSEQ multiplex PCR, while TCRdb's copy carries only in-frame clones and drops some. The sample yields 200,000 or so clones, 77% seen once. The sample taken for sequencing was PBMCs. These receptors all stem from a woman between 25 and 40 years old in good health and CMV-seropositive. Both conserved end residues are part of each CDR3. D genes are given only for firm matches. Clone sizes are given selectively: once, few, many, or a class where the clone is expanded.

clone_size: NA; j_call: TRBJ2-2; v_call: TRBV7-3; d_call: TRBD2; cdr3_aa: CASSIASGGKGSGELFF; cdr3_nt: TGTGCCAGCAGCATCGCTAGCGGGGGGAAAGGGTCCGGGGAGCTGTTTTTT
clone_size: NA; j_call: TRBJ1-1; v_call: TRBV18; d_call: TRBD1; cdr3_aa: CASSIQGAGAEAFF; cdr3_nt: TGTGCCAGCTCAATACAGGGGGCTGGGGCTGAAGCTTTCTTT
clone_size: NA; j_call: TRBJ2-7; v_call: TRBV7-2; d_call: NA; cdr3_aa: CASSPYNLAYEQYF; cdr3_nt: TGTGCCAGCAGCCCCTATAACTTAGCCTACGAGCAGTACTTC
clone_size: NA; j_call: TRBJ2-5; v_call: TRBV9; d_call: TRBD2; cdr3_aa: CASSVASGGATQYF; cdr3_nt: TGTGCCAGCAGCGTCGCTAGCGGGGGGGCGACCCAGTACTTC
clone_size: NA; j_call: TRBJ1-5; v_call: TRBV30; d_call: NA; cdr3_aa: CAWSPGGTSNQPQHF; cdr3_nt: TGTGCCTGGAGTCCCGGGGGAACTAGCAATCAGCCCCAGCATTTT
clone_size: few; j_call: TRBJ2-7; v_call: TRBV5-6; d_call: NA; cdr3_aa: CASSLVRSSSYEQYF; cdr3_nt: TGTGCCAGCAGCTTGGTACGGTCGAGCTCCTACGAGCAGTACTTC
clone_size: NA; j_call: TRBJ1-2; v_call: TRBV19; d_call: NA; cdr3_aa: CASSREYGYTF; cdr3_nt: TGTGCCAGTAGCCGAGAGTATGGCTACACCTTC
clone_size: NA; j_call: TRBJ1-4; v_call: TRBV7-2; d_call: TRBD1; cdr3_aa: CASSLRDREKLFF; cdr3_nt: TGTGCCAGCAGCTTAAGGGACAGAGAAAAACTGTTTTTT
clone_size: NA; j_call: TRBJ2-7; v_call: TRBV28; d_call: NA; cdr3_aa: CASSLLPTGLEQYF; cdr3_nt: TGTGCCAGCAGTTTATTGCCGACTGGCCTCGAGCAGTACTTC
clone_size: NA; j_call: TRBJ2-1; v_call: TRBV5-1; d_call: TRBD2; cdr3_aa: CASSFQRGGDNEQFF; cdr3_nt: TGCGCCAGCAGCTTTCAGCGGGGGGGTGACAATGAGCAGTTCTTC
clone_size: few; j_call: TRBJ2-1; v_call: TRBV2; d_call: TRBD1; cdr3_aa: CATPTDRGPNNEQFF; cdr3_nt: TGTGCCACCCCGACGGACAGGGGGCCGAACAATGAGCAGTTCTTC
clone_size: NA; j_call: TRBJ2-7; v_call: TRBV7-2; d_call: TRBD2; cdr3_aa: CASSRREASGASYEQYF; cdr3_nt: TGTGCCAGCAGCCGTAGGGAGGCTAGCGGGGCCTCCTACGAGCAGTACTTC
clone_size: NA; j_call: TRBJ1-2; v_call: TRBV6-6; d_call: TRBD1; cdr3_aa: CASSSRQGSAYGYTF; cdr3_nt: TGTGCCAGCAGTTCCCGACAGGGTAGTGCTTATGGCTACACCTTC
clone_size: NA; j_call: TRBJ2-1; v_call: TRBV7-7; d_call: TRBD2; cdr3_aa: CASSQGLAEDNEQFF; cdr3_nt: TGTGCCAGCAGCCAGGGACTAGCCGAGGACAATGAGCAGTTCTTC
clone_size: NA; j_call: TRBJ1-2; v_call: TRBV27; d_call: NA; cdr3_aa: CASSPGSPGGGYTF; cdr3_nt: TGTGCCAGCAGTCCCGGGTCACCCGGGGGGGGCTACACCTTC
clone_size: NA; j_call: TRBJ1-5; v_call: TRBV5-1; d_call: NA; cdr3_aa: CASSLGGGAGQPQHF; cdr3_nt: TGCGCCAGCAGCTTGGGGGGGGGCGCGGGTCAGCCCCAGCATTTT
clone_size: once; j_call: TRBJ1-1; v_call: TRBV28; d_call: TRBD1; cdr3_aa: CASSSMGDSMNTEAFF; cdr3_nt: TGTGCCAGCAGTTCGATGGGGGACAGCATGAACACTGAAGCTTTCTTT
clone_size: once; j_call: TRBJ2-7; v_call: TRBV7-9; d_call: NA; cdr3_aa: CASSLSGDEQYF; cdr3_nt: TGTGCCAGCAGCCTATCAGGGGACGAGCAGTACTTC
clone_size: NA; j_call: TRBJ2-7; v_call: TRBV2; d_call: TRBD2; cdr3_aa: CASSEARLAGDEQYF; cdr3_nt: TGTGCCAGCAGTGAAGCAAGACTAGCGGGAGACGAGCAGTACTTC
clone_size: few; j_call: TRBJ1-5; v_call: TRBV19; d_call: TRBD1; cdr3_aa: CASSIDRGDRFQPQHF; cdr3_nt: TGTGCCAGTAGTATAGATCGGGGGGACAGGTTTCAGCCCCAGCATTTT
clone_size: few; j_call: TRBJ2-5; v_call: TRBV11-1; d_call: TRBD2; cdr3_aa: CASRPGLAGRETQYF; cdr3_nt: TGTGCCAGCAGGCCGGGGCTAGCGGGGCGGGAGACCCAGTACTTC
clone_size: NA; j_call: TRBJ1-6; v_call: TRBV5-6; d_call: NA; cdr3_aa: CASSLVPGSPLHF; cdr3_nt: TGTGCCAGCAGCTTGGTGCCGGGATCACCCCTCCACTTT
clone_size: NA; j_call: TRBJ2-5; v_call: TRBV5-4; d_call: NA; cdr3_aa: CASSRPEVRETQYF; cdr3_nt: TGTGCCAGCAGCAGGCCAGAGGTGAGGGAGACCCAGTACTTC
clone_size: NA; j_call: TRBJ1-3; v_call: TRBV28; d_call: NA; cdr3_aa: CASTETGGGNTIYF; cdr3_nt: TGTGCCAGCACCGAGACTGGCGGGGGAAACACCATATATTTT
clone_size: NA; j_call: TRBJ2-1; v_call: TRBV27; d_call: NA; cdr3_aa: CASSFNRAASARGEQFF; cdr3_nt: TGTGCCAGCAGTTTCAATCGGGCCGCCTCAGCCCGGGGTGAGCAGTTCTTC
clone_size: NA; j_call: TRBJ2-3; v_call: TRBV5-1; d_call: NA; cdr3_aa: CASRGGSTDTQYF; cdr3_nt: TGCGCCAGCAGGGGGGGATCCACAGATACGCAGTATTTT
clone_size: few; j_call: TRBJ1-2; v_call: TRBV6-4; d_call: NA; cdr3_aa: CASSPGGVYGYTF; cdr3_nt: TGTGCCAGCTCCCCGGGCGGGGTCTATGGCTACACCTTC
clone_size: NA; j_call: TRBJ1-1; v_call: TRBV7-2; d_call: NA; cdr3_aa: CASNRLWNTEAFF; cdr3_nt: TGTGCCAGCAACCGACTGTGGAACACTGAAGCTTTCTTT
clone_size: few; j_call: TRBJ1-5; v_call: TRBV19; d_call: NA; cdr3_aa: CASSGLAGRGAQHF; cdr3_nt: TGTGCCAGTAGTGGCCTCGCGGGGAGAGGGGCCCAGCATTTT
clone_size: NA; j_call: TRBJ2-1; v_call: TRBV29-1; d_call: NA; cdr3_aa: CSVRPTTSSYNEQFF; cdr3_nt: TGCAGCGTCCGCCCAACTACTAGCTCCTACAATGAGCAGTTCTTC
clone_size: NA; j_call: TRBJ2-7; v_call: TRBV7-8; d_call: TRBD1; cdr3_aa: CASSTLRGTGARYEQYF; cdr3_nt: TGTGCCAGCAGCACACTTAGGGGGACAGGCGCGCGCTACGAGCAGTACTTC
clone_size: NA; j_call: TRBJ2-5; v_call: TRBV25-1; d_call: NA; cdr3_aa: CASSEQGGLETQYF; cdr3_nt: TGTGCCAGCAGTGAACAGGGAGGATTGGAGACCCAGTACTTC
clone_size: NA; j_call: TRBJ2-4; v_call: TRBV9; d_call: TRBD1; cdr3_aa: CASSGQGKTKNIQYF; cdr3_nt: TGTGCCAGCAGCGGACAGGGGAAAACCAAAAACATTCAGTACTTC
clone_size: once; j_call: TRBJ2-1; v_call: TRBV18; d_call: TRBD2; cdr3_aa: CASSETASGSYYNEQFF; cdr3_nt: TGTGCCAGCTCAGAAACAGCTAGCGGGAGTTACTACAATGAGCAGTTCTTC